The TCR beta chain under discussion was sequenced for a study of tumor-infiltrating lymphocytes in primary liver carcinoma. Study-wide points: Paired tumor-adjacent and tumor-blood samples overlapped less than tumor region pairs did.

Concerning this clonotype: Antigen: not known.

TCR beta cDNA was prepared out of approximately 470 ng total RNA by means of a constant-region primer. Libraries of TCR beta came from three nested multiplex PCR rounds with slightly modified ARM-PCR. TRBV1-TRBV30 forward primers and a C-beta reverse primer were used in the first two PCR rounds, which each ran for approximately 9 cycles. TCRdb analysed the multiplex PCR reads with MiXCR anew, one entry per CDR3 protein. Altogether about 180,000 distinct CDR3 sequences are present, approximately 60% being singletons, with the ten largest covering around 74%. Germline DNA was extracted too, while blood RNA derived from unsorted whole blood. Before surgery, about 4 milliliters of EDTA blood were taken. V shed 0 bases and J shed 1 base, with 10 bases lying between them. The CDR3 covers 15 residues. CDR1 SGHNT and CDR2 YYREEE come from the germline V gene (reference sequence).

This receptor was identified in a man aged 35-49 years with primary liver carcinoma and hepatitis B virus infection. The chain employs TRBV5-4 and TRBJ1-1; D gene uncertain. Sequencing was carried out using peripheral blood. CDR3 in DNA: TGTGCCAGCAGCTTGGATAACGCCGGGAACACTGAAGCTTTCTTT. It encodes CASSLDNAGNTEAFF.